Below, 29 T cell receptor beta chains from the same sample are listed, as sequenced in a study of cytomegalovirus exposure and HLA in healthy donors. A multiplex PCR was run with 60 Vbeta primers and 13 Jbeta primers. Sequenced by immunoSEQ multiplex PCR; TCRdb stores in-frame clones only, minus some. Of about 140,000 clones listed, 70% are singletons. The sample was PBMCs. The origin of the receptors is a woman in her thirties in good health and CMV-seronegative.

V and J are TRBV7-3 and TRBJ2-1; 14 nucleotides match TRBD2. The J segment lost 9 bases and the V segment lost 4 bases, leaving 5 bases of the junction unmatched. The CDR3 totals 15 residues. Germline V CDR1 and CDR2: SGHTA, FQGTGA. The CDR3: CASSSRLAGGGEQFF. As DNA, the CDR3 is TGTGCCAGCAGCTCACGACTAGCGGGGGGGGGTGAGCAGTTCTTC.

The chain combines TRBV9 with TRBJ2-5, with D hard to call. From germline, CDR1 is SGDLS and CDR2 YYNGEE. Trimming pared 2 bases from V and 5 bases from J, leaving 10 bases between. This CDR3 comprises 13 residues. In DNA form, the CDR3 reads TGTGCCAGCAGCGTTGGAGATATGGAGACCCAGTACTTC. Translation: CASSVGDMETQYF.

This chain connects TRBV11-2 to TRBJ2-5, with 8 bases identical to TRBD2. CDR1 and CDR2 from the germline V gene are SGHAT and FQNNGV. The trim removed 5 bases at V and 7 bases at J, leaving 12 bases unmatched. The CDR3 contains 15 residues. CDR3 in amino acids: CASSNRTGAGGTQYF. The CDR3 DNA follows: TGTGCCAGCAGCAATCGTACGGGGGCGGGGGGGACCCAGTACTTC.

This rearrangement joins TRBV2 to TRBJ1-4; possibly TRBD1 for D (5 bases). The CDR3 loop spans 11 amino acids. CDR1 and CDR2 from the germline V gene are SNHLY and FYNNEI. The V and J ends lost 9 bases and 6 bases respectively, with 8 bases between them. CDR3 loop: CASGGDEKLFF. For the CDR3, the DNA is TGTGCCAGTGGGGGGGATGAAAAACTGTTTTTT.

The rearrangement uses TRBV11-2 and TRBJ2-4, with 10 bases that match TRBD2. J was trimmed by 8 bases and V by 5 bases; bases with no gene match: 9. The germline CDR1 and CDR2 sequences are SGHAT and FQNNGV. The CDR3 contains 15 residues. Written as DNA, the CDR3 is TGTGCCAGCAGCCTGGAACTAGCGGGACGGGACATTCAGTACTTC. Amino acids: CASSLELAGRDIQYF. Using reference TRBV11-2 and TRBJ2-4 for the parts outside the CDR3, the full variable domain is EAGVAQSPRYKIIEKRQSVAFWCNPISGHATLYWYQQILGQGPKLLIQFQNNGVVDDSQLPKDRFSAERLKGVDSTLKIQPAKLEDSAVYLCASSLELAGRDIQYFGAGTRLSVL.

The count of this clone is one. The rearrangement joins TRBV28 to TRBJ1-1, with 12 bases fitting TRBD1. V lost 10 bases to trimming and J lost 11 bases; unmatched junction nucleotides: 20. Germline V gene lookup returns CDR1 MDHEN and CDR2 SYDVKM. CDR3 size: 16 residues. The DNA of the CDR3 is TGTGCCACCTCCCAACCGGGACAGGGGGCCCAAATGCGGGCTTTCTTT. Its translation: CATSQPGQGAQMRAFF.

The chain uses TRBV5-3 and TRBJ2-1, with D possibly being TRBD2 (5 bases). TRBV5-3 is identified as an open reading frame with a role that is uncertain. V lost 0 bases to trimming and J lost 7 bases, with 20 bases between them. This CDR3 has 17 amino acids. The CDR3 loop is CARSLACGSALFNEQFF. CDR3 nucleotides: TGTGCCAGAAGCTTGGCCTGTGGTAGCGCCCTCTTTAATGAGCAGTTCTTC.

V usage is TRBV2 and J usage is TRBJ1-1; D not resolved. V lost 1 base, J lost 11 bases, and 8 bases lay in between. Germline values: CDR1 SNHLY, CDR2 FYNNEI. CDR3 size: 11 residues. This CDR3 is CASSEERRAFF. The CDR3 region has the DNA TGTGCCAGCAGTGAAGAGAGGAGGGCTTTCTTT.

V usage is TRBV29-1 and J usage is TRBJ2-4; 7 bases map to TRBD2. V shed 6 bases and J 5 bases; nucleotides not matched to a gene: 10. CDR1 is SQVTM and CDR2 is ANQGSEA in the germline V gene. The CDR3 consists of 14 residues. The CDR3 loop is CSVGGGGGQNIQYF. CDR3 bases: TGCAGCGTGGGTGGGGGGGGAGGCCAAAACATTCAGTACTTC.

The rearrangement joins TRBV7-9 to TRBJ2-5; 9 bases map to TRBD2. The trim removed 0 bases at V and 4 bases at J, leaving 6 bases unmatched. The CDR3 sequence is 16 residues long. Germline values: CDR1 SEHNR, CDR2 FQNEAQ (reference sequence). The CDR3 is CASSLAGGGVGETQYF. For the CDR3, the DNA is TGTGCCAGCAGCTTAGCCGGCGGGGGGGTGGGAGAGACCCAGTACTTC.

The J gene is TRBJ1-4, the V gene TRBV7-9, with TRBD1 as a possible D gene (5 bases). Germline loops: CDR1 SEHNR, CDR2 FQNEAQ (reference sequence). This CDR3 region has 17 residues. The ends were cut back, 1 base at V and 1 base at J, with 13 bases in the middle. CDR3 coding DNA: TGTGCCAGCAGCTTAGACAGGACCCGAATAACTAATGAAAAACTGTTTTTT. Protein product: CASSLDRTRITNEKLFF.

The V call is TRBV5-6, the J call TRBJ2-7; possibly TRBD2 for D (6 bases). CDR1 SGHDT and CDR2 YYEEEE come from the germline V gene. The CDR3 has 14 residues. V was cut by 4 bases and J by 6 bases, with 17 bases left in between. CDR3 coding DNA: TGTGCCAGCAGCCTGGGAGGTTCCACTGGCGAGCAGTACTTC. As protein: CASSLGGSTGEQYF.

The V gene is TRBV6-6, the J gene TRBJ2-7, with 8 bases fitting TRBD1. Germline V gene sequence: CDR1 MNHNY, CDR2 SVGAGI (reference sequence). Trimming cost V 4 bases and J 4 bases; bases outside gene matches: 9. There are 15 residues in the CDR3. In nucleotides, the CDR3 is TGTGCCAGCAGTTTGGGAGGACAGGGACGATACGAGCAGTACGTC. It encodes CASSLGGQGRYEQYV.

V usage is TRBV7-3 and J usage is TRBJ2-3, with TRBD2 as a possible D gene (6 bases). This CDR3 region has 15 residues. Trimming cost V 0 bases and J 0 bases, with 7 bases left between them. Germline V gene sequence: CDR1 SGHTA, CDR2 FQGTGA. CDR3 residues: CASSLTRESTDTQYF. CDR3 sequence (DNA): TGTGCCAGCAGCTTAACGCGGGAAAGCACAGATACGCAGTATTTT.

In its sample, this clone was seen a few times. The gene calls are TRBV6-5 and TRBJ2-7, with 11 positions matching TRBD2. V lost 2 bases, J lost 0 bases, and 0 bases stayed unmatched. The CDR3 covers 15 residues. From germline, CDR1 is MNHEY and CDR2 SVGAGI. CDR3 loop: CASSYGTSGSYEQYF. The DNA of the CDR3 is TGTGCCAGCAGTTACGGGACTAGCGGCTCCTACGAGCAGTACTTC.

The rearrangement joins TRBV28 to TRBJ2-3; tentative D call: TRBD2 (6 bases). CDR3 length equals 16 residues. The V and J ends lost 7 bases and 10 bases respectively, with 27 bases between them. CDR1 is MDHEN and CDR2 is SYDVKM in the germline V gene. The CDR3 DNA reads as TGTGCCAGCACCACCGGGACTTCTTCACTATACCGGGCGCAGTATTTT. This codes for CASTTGTSSLYRAQYF.

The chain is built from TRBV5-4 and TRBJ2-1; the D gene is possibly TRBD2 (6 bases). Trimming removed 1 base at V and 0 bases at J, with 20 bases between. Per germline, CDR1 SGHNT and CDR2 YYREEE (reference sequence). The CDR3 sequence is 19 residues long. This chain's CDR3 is CASSLYSGSGDSSYNEQFF. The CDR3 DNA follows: TGTGCCAGCAGCTTGTATTCCGGGAGCGGTGACAGCTCCTACAATGAGCAGTTCTTC. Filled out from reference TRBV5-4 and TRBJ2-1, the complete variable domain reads ETGVTQSPTHLIKTRGQQVTLRCSSQSGHNTVSWYQQALGQGPQFIFQYYREEENGRGNFPPRFSGLQFPNYSSELNVNALELDDSALYLCASSLYSGSGDSSYNEQFFGPGTRLTVL.

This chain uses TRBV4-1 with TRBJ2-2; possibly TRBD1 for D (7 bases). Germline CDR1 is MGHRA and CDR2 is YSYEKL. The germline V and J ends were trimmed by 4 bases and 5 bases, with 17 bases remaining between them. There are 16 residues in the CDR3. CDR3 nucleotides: TGCGCCAGCAGCCGCGGACAGGAAGGAGGGACCGGGGAGCTGTTTTTT. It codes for CASSRGQEGGTGELFF.

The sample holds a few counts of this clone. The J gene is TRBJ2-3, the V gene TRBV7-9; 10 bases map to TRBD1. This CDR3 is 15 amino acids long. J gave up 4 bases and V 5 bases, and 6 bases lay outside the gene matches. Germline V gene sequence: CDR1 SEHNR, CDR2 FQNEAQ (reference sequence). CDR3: CASSPGTGEADTQYF. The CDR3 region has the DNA TGTGCCAGCAGCCCCGGGACAGGGGAGGCAGATACGCAGTATTTT. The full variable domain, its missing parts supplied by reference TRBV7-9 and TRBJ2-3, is DTGVSQNPRHKITKRGQNVTFRCDPISEHNRLYWYRQTLGQGPEFLTYFQNEAQLEKSRLLSDRFSAERPKGSFSTLEIQRTEQGDSAMYLCASSPGTGEADTQYFGPGTRLTVL.

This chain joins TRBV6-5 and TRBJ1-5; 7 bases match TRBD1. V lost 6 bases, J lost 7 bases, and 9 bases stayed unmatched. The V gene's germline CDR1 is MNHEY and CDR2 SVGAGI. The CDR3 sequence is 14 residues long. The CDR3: CASSLRQGGQPQHF. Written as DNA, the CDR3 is TGTGCCAGCAGCCTCAGACAGGGCGGCCAGCCCCAGCATTTT.

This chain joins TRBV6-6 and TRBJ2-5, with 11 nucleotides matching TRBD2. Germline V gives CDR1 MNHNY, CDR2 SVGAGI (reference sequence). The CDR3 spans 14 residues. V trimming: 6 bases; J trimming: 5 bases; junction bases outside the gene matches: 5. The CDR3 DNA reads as TGTGCCAGCAGCTACGTAGCGGGAGGGGAGACCCAGTACTTC. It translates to CASSYVAGGETQYF.

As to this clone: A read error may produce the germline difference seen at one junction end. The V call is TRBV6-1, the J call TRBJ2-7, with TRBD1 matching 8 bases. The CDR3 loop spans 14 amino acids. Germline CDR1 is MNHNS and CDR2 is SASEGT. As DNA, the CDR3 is TGTGCCAGCGAGTCGGGGACAGGTCCCTATGAGCAGTACTTC. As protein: CASESGTGPYEQYF.

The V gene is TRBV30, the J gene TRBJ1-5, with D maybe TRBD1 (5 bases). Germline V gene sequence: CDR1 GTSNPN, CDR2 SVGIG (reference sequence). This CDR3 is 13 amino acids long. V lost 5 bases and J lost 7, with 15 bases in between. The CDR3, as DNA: TGTGCCTGGGGGGGGGACCTCGAACAGCCCCAGCATTTT. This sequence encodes CAWGGDLEQPQHF.

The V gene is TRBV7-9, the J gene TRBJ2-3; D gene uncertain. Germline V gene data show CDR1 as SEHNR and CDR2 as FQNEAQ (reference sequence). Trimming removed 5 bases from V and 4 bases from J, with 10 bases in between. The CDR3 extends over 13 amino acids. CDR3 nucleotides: TGTGCCAGCAGCCCCCTACTGGCAGATACGCAGTATTTT. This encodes CASSPLLADTQYF.

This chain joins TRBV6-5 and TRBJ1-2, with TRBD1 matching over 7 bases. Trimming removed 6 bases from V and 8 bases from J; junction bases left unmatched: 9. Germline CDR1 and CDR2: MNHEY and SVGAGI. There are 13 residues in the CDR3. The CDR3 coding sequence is TGTGCCAGCAGAACTCCACAGGGGTCCGGCTACACCTTC. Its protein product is CASRTPQGSGYTF.

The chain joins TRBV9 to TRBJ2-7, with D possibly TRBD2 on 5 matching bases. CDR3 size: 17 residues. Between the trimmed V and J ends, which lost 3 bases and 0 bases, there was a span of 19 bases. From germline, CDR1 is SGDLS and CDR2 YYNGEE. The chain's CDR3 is CASSDPVGRASSYEQYF. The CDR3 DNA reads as TGTGCCAGCAGCGACCCCGTCGGGCGGGCCAGCTCCTACGAGCAGTACTTC.

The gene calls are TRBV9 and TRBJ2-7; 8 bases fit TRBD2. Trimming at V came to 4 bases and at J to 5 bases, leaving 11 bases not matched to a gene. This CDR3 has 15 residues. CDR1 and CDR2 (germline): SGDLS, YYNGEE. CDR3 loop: CASSPRAGEVHEQYF. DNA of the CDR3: TGTGCCAGCAGCCCACGAGCGGGAGAGGTCCACGAGCAGTACTTC.

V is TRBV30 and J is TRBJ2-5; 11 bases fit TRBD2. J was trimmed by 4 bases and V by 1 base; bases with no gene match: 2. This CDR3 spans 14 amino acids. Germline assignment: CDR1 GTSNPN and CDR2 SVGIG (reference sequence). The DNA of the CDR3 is TGTGCCTGGAGTGCGCTAGCGGGGGGAGAGACCCAGTACTTC. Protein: CAWSALAGGETQYF.

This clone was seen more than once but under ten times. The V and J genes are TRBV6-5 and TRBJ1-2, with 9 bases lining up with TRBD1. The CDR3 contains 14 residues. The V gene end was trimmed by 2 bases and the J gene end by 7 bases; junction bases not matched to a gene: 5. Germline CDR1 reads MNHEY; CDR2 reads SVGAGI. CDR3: CASSYGQGRSGYTF. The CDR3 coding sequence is TGTGCCAGCAGTTACGGACAGGGGAGGAGTGGCTACACCTTC.